Listed here is a single T cell receptor (beta chain). The data belong to a study of T-cell reconstitution after alpha-beta-depleted transplantation in children. Researchers prepared the TCRbeta library using unique molecular identifiers, the study reports. In TCRdb, the PCR reads were re-called with MiXCR into one record per CDR3 protein. Here the sample spans around 250,000 distinct CDR3 sequences, 9.9% being singletons. The V segment lost 9 bases and the J segment 2 bases; nucleotides outside the gene matches: 14. The CDR3 loop spans 18 amino acids. Germline CDR1 reads LNHNV; CDR2 reads YYDKDF (reference sequence).

The specimen was PBMCs from the stem cell graft donor, collected from the stem cell graft. This receptor was obtained from a human donor who donated a stem cell graft to a child with SCID. This sequence joins TRBV15 and TRBJ1-4, with 11 bases that match TRBD1. As DNA, the CDR3 is TGTGCCACGAGACTATCGGACAGGGGGCTTGTCACTAATGAAAAACTGTTTTTT. Its translation is CATRLSDRGLVTNEKLFF.